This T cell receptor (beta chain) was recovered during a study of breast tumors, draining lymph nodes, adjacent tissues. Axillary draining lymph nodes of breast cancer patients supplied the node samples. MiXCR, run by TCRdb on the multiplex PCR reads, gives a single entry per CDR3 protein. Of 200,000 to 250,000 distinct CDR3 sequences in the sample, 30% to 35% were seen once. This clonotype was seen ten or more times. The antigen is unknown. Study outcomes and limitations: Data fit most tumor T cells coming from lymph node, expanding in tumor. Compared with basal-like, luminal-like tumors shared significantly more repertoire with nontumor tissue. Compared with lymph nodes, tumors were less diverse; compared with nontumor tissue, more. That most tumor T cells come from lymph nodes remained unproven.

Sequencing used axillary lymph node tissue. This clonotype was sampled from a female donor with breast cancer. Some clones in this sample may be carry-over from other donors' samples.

The CDR3 protein is CASILDRGFGELFF. In DNA, the CDR3 is TGTGCCAGCATTCTGGACAGGGGATTCGGGGAGCTGTTTTTT. The chain employs TRBV2 and TRBJ2-2, with 9 bases identical to TRBD1. Losses at the gene ends were 7 bases for V and 7 bases for J; bases not matched to a gene: 7. This CDR3 is 14 amino acids long. Looked up from germline, CDR1 is SNHLY and CDR2 is FYNNEI.